The clone carrying this T cell receptor beta chain appeared once. Its target is unknown. Clones were sequenced by immunoSEQ multiplex PCR, and TCRdb holds only the in-frame ones, with some missing. The top ten hold 2.6% of the sample, which has about 170,000 clones, roughly nine tenths seen once. The data derive from a study of T cell responses to AZD1222 COVID-19 vaccine. Study conclusions and caveats: Dominant at 160-218 and 743-854, vaccine-associated CD4 TCRs also spanned spike. Possibly, clonal diversity was underestimated; donors were largely white British and included more females.

The CDR3 length is 16 residues. V gave up 3 bases and J gave up 10 bases; unmatched junction bases: 11. Germline assignment: CDR1 LNHDA and CDR2 SQIVND (reference sequence). The receptor was derived from an adult in good health. The genes are TRBV19 and TRBJ1-6; 8 bases fit TRBD1. The sequences come from peripheral blood, collected on day 0 of AZD1222 vaccination. CDR3 nucleotides: TGTGCCAGTAGTATGCGTCAGGGGGCGACGGAATCACCCCTCCACTTT. Translation: CASSMRQGATESPLHF.